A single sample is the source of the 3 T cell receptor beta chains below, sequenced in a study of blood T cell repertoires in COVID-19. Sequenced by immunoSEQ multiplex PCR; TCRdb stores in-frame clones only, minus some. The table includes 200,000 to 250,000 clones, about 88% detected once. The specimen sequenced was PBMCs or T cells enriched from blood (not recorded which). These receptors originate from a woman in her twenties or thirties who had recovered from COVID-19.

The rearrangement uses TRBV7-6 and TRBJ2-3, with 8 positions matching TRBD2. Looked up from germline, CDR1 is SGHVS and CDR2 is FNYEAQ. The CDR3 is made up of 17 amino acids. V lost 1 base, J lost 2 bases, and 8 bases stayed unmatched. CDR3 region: CASSLVLAGHNTDTQYF. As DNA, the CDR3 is TGTGCCAGCAGCTTAGTGCTAGCGGGCCATAACACAGATACGCAGTATTTT.

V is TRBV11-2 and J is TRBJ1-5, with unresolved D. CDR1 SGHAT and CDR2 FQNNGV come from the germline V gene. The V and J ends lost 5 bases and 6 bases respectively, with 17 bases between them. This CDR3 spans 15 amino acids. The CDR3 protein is CASSVTTREGQPQHF. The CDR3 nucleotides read TGTGCCAGCAGCGTAACTACCCGGGAGGGTCAGCCCCAGCATTTT.

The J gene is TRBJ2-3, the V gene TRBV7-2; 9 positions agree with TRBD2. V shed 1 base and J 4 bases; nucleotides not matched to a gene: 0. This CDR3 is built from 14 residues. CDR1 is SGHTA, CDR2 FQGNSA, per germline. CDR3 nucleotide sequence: TGTGCCAGCAGCTTAGGGACTAGCGCAGATACGCAGTATTTT. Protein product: CASSLGTSADTQYF.